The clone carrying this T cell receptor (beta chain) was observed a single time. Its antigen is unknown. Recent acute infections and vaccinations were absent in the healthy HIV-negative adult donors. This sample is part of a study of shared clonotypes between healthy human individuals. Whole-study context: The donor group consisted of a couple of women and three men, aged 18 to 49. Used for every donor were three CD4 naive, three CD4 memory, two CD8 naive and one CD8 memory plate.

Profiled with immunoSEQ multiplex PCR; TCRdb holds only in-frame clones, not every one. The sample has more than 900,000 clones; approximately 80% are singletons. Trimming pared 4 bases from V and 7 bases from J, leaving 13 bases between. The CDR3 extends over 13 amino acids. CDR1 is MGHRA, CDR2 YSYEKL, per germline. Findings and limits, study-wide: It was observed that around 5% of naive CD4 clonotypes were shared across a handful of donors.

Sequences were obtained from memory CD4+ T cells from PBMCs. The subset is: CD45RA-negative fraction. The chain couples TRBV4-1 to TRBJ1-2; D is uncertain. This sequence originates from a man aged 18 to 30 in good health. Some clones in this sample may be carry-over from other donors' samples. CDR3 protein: CASSRNYESGYTF. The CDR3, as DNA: TGCGCCAGCAGCCGGAACTATGAGAGTGGCTACACCTTC.